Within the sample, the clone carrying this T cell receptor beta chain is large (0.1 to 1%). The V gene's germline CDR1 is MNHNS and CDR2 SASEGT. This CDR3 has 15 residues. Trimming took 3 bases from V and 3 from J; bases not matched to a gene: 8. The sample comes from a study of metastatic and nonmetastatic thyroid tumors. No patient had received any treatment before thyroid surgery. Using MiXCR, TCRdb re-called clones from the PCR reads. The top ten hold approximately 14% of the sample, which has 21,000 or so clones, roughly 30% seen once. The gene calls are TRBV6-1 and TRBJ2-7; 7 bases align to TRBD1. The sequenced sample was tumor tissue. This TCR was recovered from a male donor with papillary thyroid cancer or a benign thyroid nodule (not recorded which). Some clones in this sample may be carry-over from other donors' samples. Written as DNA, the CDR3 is TGTGCCAGCAGTGACCCGGGACAGTGGCTCTACGAGCAGTACTTC. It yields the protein CASSDPGQWLYEQYF.